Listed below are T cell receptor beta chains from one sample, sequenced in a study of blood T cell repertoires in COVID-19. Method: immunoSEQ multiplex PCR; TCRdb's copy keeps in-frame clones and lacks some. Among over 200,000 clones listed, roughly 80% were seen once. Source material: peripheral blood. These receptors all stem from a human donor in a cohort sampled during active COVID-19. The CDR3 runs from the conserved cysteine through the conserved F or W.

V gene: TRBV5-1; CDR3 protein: CASSLVGTGIGETQYF
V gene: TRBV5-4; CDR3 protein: CASSRTGTSGTSRKMTQYF
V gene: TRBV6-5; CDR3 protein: CASSWRRTAGYEQYF
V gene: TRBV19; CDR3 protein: CASSGRSLSHSGNTIYF
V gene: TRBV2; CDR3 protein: CASSTLASSGTSGRYGWETQYF
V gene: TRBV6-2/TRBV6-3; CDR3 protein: CASSLGREGGYTF
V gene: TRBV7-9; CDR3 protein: CASSLSRSGTNSYEQYF
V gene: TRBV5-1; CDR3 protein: CASSLVAGLSYEQYF
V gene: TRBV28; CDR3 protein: CASSLSFSGNTIYF
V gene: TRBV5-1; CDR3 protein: CASSFTGGNEQYF
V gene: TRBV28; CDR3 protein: CASSLSTGEQYF
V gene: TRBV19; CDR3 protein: CASRAGQGYTEAFF
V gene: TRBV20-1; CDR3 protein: CSASTGQGNTEAFF
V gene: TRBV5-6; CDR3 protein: CASRDSGRARYEQYF
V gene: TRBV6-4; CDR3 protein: CASSDRGSPLHF
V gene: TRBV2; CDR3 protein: CASKRRGVNTEAFF
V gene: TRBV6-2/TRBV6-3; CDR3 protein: CASSQLAVDYEQYF
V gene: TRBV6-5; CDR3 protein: CASSPSARGATQYF
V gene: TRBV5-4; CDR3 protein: CASSLGASGRRYEQYF
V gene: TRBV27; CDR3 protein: CASSLRGPAGNIQYF